The table lists the clone carrying this T cell receptor (beta chain) with a few counts. Its antigen is undetermined. Generated by immunoSEQ multiplex PCR, the TCRdb table keeps only in-frame clones and is missing some. Seen here are 67,000 or so clones, roughly 80% observed once, and the top ten hold around 3.4%. The entry originates in a study of OX40 agonist ivuxolimab in advanced cancers. Notes on the study in general: The work left the antigen specificity of expanded peripheral T cells undetermined.

Per the germline V gene, CDR1 is LNHNV and CDR2 is YYDKDF (reference sequence). Trimming shortened V by 1 base and J by 5 bases, and 14 bases separated the two germline ends. The CDR3 contains 15 residues. The input for sequencing was CD4+ or CD8+ T cells sorted from blood, taken in a trial of the OX40 agonist ivuxolimab. This sequence joins TRBV15 and TRBJ2-5; D not certain. The sequence was collected from an adult with an advanced solid tumor such as melanoma, head and neck, liver or kidney cancer. This chain's CDR3 is CATSRVNEPLETQYF. The CDR3 DNA reads TGTGCCACCAGCAGAGTTAATGAACCTTTGGAGACCCAGTACTTC.